A selection of T cell receptor beta chains follows, all from one sample in a study of response to subunit inactivated influenza vaccine. TCRdb redid the calling of the RT-PCR reads with MiXCR, one entry per CDR3 protein. The repertoire consists of about 520,000 distinct CDR3 sequences, with 7.2% occurring once and the leading ten covering over 10%. This sample comprised PBMCs from blood, obtained around 25 months after vaccination. The receptors here all came from a man between 50 and 75 years old who received an inactivated influenza vaccine. CDR3s leave out the opening cysteine and the closing phenylalanine or tryptophan. A D gene is named only where the DNA matches it firmly. Some rows mark clone size as missing; the rest say once, few, many or name a class of expanded clone.

>TRBJ2-2|TRBV14|TRBD2|.
ASSRRLAGELF
>TRBJ2-3|TRBV11-2|TRBD2|many
ASSSLGGRYADTQY
>TRBJ1-1|TRBV15|.|.
AAAQANTEAF
>TRBJ1-6|TRBV27|.|many
ASSFRQYNSPLH
>TRBJ2-5|TRBV5-1|.|few
ASRQDQETQY
>TRBJ2-1|TRBV4-3|TRBD2|many
ASSHSQRPSGVYNEQF
>TRBJ1-2|TRBV27|TRBD1|.
ASRRTGVNYGYT
>TRBJ1-2|TRBV19|TRBD1|few
ASSTGTGAKIVPYGYT
>TRBJ1-2|TRBV3-1|.|many
ASSQDSHRPYGYT
>TRBJ2-3|TRBV5-1|TRBD1|many
ASSPDRGNTDTQY
>TRBJ2-1|TRBV12-3/TRBV12-4|.|.
ASIGGRASGHNEQF
>TRBJ2-2|TRBV5-1|.|.
ASRAIGELF
>TRBJ2-7|TRBV15|.|few
ATSSEGSPLSSYEQY
>TRBJ1-5|TRBV20-1|TRBD1|few
SATHLRGGTGGWNQPQH
>TRBJ1-4|TRBV7-4|.|.
ASSTDGRGANEKLF
>TRBJ2-1|TRBV7-8|TRBD2|many
ASSILLAPGDEQF
>TRBJ1-6|TRBV11-2|TRBD1|few
ASSLGHGTGFGGYSPLH
>TRBJ1-1|TRBV12-3/TRBV12-4|TRBD1|.
ASSLTSQGGGTEAF
>TRBJ2-1|TRBV7-9|.|many
ASSLGAGGGDNEQF
>TRBJ2-7|TRBV11-2|.|.
ASSFRGTGGSYEQY
>TRBJ2-7|TRBV7-2|.|many
ASSLESSYEQY
>TRBJ2-3|TRBV10-3|TRBD1|.
AITLGQGGGTDTQY
>TRBJ2-1|TRBV4-3|TRBD2|few
ASSQAPGGEQF
>TRBJ2-7|TRBV29-1|TRBD1|.
SATTGLNEQY
>TRBJ2-3|TRBV12-3/TRBV12-4|.|few
ASLRGDQSTDAQY
>TRBJ2-5|TRBV5-5|.|.
ASSSTGLGGETQY
>TRBJ1-1|TRBV5-1|TRBD1|many
ASSLYRTGSMDEAF
>TRBJ2-1|TRBV7-2|.|.
ASSLAHRGNEQF
>TRBJ2-5|TRBV10-3|TRBD2|few
AAKSSGTSGRKQETQY
>TRBJ2-7|TRBV20-1|.|.
SARDRGGVGEQY
>TRBJ2-1|TRBV5-1|.|.
ASSVGGRGSVEQF